Listed below are T cell receptor beta chains from one sample, sequenced in a study of T-cell reconstitution after alpha-beta-depleted transplantation in children. TCRdb reprocessed the PCR reads via MiXCR and lists one record per CDR3 protein. Here the sample spans fewer than 350,000 distinct CDR3 sequences, approximately 7.3% being singletons. The sample in question was peripheral blood, obtained 360 days after TCRalphabeta/CD19-depleted stem cell transplant. These receptors all stem from a female patient aged 2-9 years who had a stem cell transplant for Fanconi anemia, so the T cells may come from the graft donor. Both conserved end residues are part of each CDR3. A D gene is named only where the DNA matches it firmly. Expanded clones are given a class, and other clones once, few, many or no size at all.

>TRBD2|TRBV12-3/TRBV12-4|many|TRBJ2-2
TGTGCCAGCGAGGGAACTAGCGGGAGTATAAGGACCGGGGAGCTGTTTTTT
CASEGTSGSIRTGELFF
>TRBD2|TRBV9|few|TRBJ2-3
TGTGCCAGCAGCACCCCTGGACTAGCTACATATACGCAGTATTTT
CASSTPGLATYTQYF
>NA|TRBV20-1|NA|TRBJ2-3
TGCAGTGCCCCGGACCGTAGATCTAGCACAGATACGCAGTATTTT
CSAPDRRSSTDTQYF
>NA|TRBV29-1|many|TRBJ2-1
TGCAGCGCCCAAGTGGGGGATGAGCAGTTCTTC
CSAQVGDEQFF
>NA|TRBV12-3/TRBV12-4|many|TRBJ1-1
TGTGCCAGCAGCCCGCCCCCCGGTTTCACTGAAGCTTTCTTT
CASSPPPGFTEAFF
>TRBD2|TRBV12-3/TRBV12-4|many|TRBJ2-5
TGTGCCAGCAGTTTTGGGCAGCGGGGGGAGACCCAGTACTTC
CASSFGQRGETQYF
>NA|TRBV7-8|many|TRBJ1-1
TGTGCCAGCAGCTTAGCGGCACCAAACACTGAAGCTTTCTTT
CASSLAAPNTEAFF
>NA|TRBV20-1|NA|TRBJ2-2
TGCAGTGCTAGTCGGGCAGGGACCGGGGAGCTGTTTTTT
CSASRAGTGELFF
>NA|TRBV10-3|few|TRBJ1-6
TGTGCCATCCGGTCAGGGACCCTGGGGTCACCCCTCCACTTT
CAIRSGTLGSPLHF
>NA|TRBV5-5|NA|TRBJ1-2
TGTGCCAGCAGCTTGGAAAGCGACTATGGCTACACCTTC
CASSLESDYGYTF
>TRBD2|TRBV6-1|many|TRBJ2-7
TGTGCCAGCAGTGGTACTAGCGGGGTAGCCGGGTACGAGCAGTACTTC
CASSGTSGVAGYEQYF
>NA|TRBV24-1|NA|TRBJ1-2
TGTGCCACCAGTGAAAGGACAGCCTATGGCTACACCTTC
CATSERTAYGYTF
>NA|TRBV5-1|many|TRBJ1-3
TGCGCCAGCAGCGGGCAGACAGGTCAATCTGGAAACACCATATATTTT
CASSGQTGQSGNTIYF
>NA|TRBV7-9|NA|TRBJ1-5
TGTGCCAGCAGCTTAGGTTGGGGCTCGGGCAATCAGCCCCAGCATTTT
CASSLGWGSGNQPQHF
>NA|TRBV12-3/TRBV12-4|many|TRBJ1-5
TGTGCCAGCAGTTTAGACTACTGGGGAGATGATCAGCCCCAGCATTTT
CASSLDYWGDDQPQHF
>NA|TRBV20-1|many|TRBJ1-5
TGCAGTGCTAGAGATGGACAGATGGGCGGATATCAGCCCCAGCATTTT
CSARDGQMGGYQPQHF
>NA|TRBV7-2|many|TRBJ2-1
TGTGCCAGCAGCTTCGAGACTACTCATGAGCAGTTCTTC
CASSFETTHEQFF
>NA|TRBV6-2/TRBV6-3|many|TRBJ2-5
TGTGCCAGCAGTTACGATGTGCAGGGGTGGGGAAATGAAGAGACCCAGTACTTC
CASSYDVQGWGNEETQYF
>NA|TRBV9|many|TRBJ2-1
TGTGCCAGCAGCGTCGGCAACAGAAACAATGAGCAGTTCTTC
CASSVGNRNNEQFF
>NA|TRBV19|once|TRBJ1-5
TGTGCCAGTAGCCGCAGAGGGGCGCGAGGTCAGCCCCAGCATTTT
CASSRRGARGQPQHF
>NA|TRBV6-5|many|TRBJ1-2
TGTGCCAGCACTAACGGGGGGGCAGGGGTCGAAACGACCTATGGCTACACCTTC
CASTNGGAGVETTYGYTF
>TRBD2|TRBV29-1|NA|TRBJ2-3
TGCAGCGCACCAATAGGACTAGCGGGGGGATTCACAGATACGCAGTATTTT
CSAPIGLAGGFTDTQYF
>NA|TRBV6-5|many|TRBJ2-5
TGTGCCAGCAGTACTCTTGAACCGGGGCCCGAAGAGACCCAGTACTTC
CASSTLEPGPEETQYF
>TRBD1|TRBV3-1|few|TRBJ1-3
TGTGCCAGCAGCCTCCTGACAGGGCCTCTAACTGGAAACACCATATATTTT
CASSLLTGPLTGNTIYF
>NA|TRBV9|few|TRBJ2-5
TGTGCCAGCAGCGTAGCTACAGGGCAGGGAGGAGAGACCCAGTACTTC
CASSVATGQGGETQYF
>NA|TRBV27|many|TRBJ2-1
TGTGCCAGCAGTTTACTCGGTGAGCAGTTCTTC
CASSLLGEQFF
>NA|TRBV9|many|TRBJ2-3
TGTGCCAGCAGCGCCAGCGGAGGAAATACGCAGTATTTT
CASSASGGNTQYF
>TRBD1|TRBV12-3/TRBV12-4|many|TRBJ1-3
TGTGCCAGCACCATACAGGGGGCGAGAGGAAACACCATATATTTT
CASTIQGARGNTIYF
>TRBD1|TRBV11-3|many|TRBJ2-2
TGTGCCAGCAGCTCTGACAGGGATACCGGGGAGCTGTTTTTT
CASSSDRDTGELFF
>NA|TRBV5-1|few|TRBJ2-2
TGCGCCAGCAGCTTGAGAGACAGTTTCGCCGGGGAGCTGTTTTTT
CASSLRDSFAGELFF
>NA|TRBV5-5|NA|TRBJ1-1
TGTGCCAGCAGCTTGGAGTTTCGGTTCCCTGAAGCTTTCTTT
CASSLEFRFPEAFF
>TRBD2|TRBV28|many|TRBJ2-7
TGTGCCAGCAGTCACAGACAGCCGAGCGGGAGTTCTCACGAGCAGTACTTC
CASSHRQPSGSSHEQYF
>TRBD2|TRBV5-5|many|TRBJ2-5
TGTGCCAGCAGCCCAGCGGGGGAGACCCAGTACTTC
CASSPAGETQYF
>TRBD1|TRBV12-3/TRBV12-4|many|TRBJ2-3
TGTGCCAGCAGTACCCTGGGGACAGGGCGGGCAGATACGCAGTATTTT
CASSTLGTGRADTQYF
>NA|TRBV20-1|many|TRBJ1-1
TGCAGTGCTAGTTATGAGGGGCGGGCTTTCTTT
CSASYEGRAFF
>NA|TRBV5-1|many|TRBJ1-1
TGCGCCAGCAGCTTGATCGAAAACACTGAAGCTTTCTTT
CASSLIENTEAFF
>NA|TRBV7-3|few|TRBJ1-1
TGTGCCAGCAGCACAGGGACTATGAACACTGAAGCTTTCTTT
CASSTGTMNTEAFF
>NA|TRBV6-4|NA|TRBJ2-1
TGTGCCAGCAGAGACTGGACTGAGCAGTTCTTC
CASRDWTEQFF
>TRBD2|TRBV4-3|many|TRBJ2-1
TGCGCCAGCAGCCAAGAGAACTCCCCCGGGGGGAGAGAGCAGTTCTTC
CASSQENSPGGREQFF
>NA|TRBV14|many|TRBJ2-3
TGTGCCAGCAGAAGAATAACTCCGGGGGCCCGCACAGATACGCAGTATTTT
CASRRITPGARTDTQYF
>NA|TRBV19|NA|TRBJ2-1
TGTGCCAGTAGGGGGGACGCCGTTTACAATGAGCAGTTCTTC
CASRGDAVYNEQFF
>NA|TRBV5-1|once|TRBJ2-7
TGCGCCAGCAGCTTGTATATAACAGGGTCCTACGAGCAGTACTTC
CASSLYITGSYEQYF
>NA|TRBV9|few|TRBJ2-5
TGTGCCAGCAGCGTAGCCTCGACAGGCTTCCAAGAGACCCAGTACTTC
CASSVASTGFQETQYF
>TRBD2|TRBV7-8|many|TRBJ2-3
TGTGCCAGCAGCTCAGCTCTAGCGGGGGGTGCAGATACGCAGTATTTT
CASSSALAGGADTQYF
>TRBD2|TRBV2|many|TRBJ2-3
TGTGCCAGCAGTAGCAGCGGGGGGGCCGGAGATACGCAGTATTTT
CASSSSGGAGDTQYF
>NA|TRBV18|NA|TRBJ2-1
TGTGCCAGCTCATCCTACTGGGGGAGCTCCTACAATGAGCAGTTCTTC
CASSSYWGSSYNEQFF
>TRBD1|TRBV7-9|NA|TRBJ1-1
TGTGCCAGCAGCACCGTAACAGGGGGAGGCACTGAAGCTTTCTTT
CASSTVTGGGTEAFF
>TRBD2|TRBV20-1|few|TRBJ2-5
TGCAGTGCTAGAGATTTATTTAAGGGTCTAGCGGGGGAAAGAGACACCCAGTACTTC
CSARDLFKGLAGERDTQYF
>NA|TRBV2|NA|TRBJ1-2
TGTGCCAGCAGAGTTGACATTAGCGGCTACACCTTC
CASRVDISGYTF
>NA|TRBV27|NA|TRBJ2-3
TGTGCCAGCAGTTTGGCAGGGGTGAACACAGATACGCAGTATTTT
CASSLAGVNTDTQYF
>NA|TRBV6-5|many|TRBJ1-1
TGTGCCAGCAACATAGGGACGGAGAACACTGAAGCTTTCTTT
CASNIGTENTEAFF
>NA|TRBV13|many|TRBJ2-3
TGTGCCAGCAGCTTGGCGAAAGGGCGCGCGGATACGCAGTATTTT
CASSLAKGRADTQYF
>NA|TRBV3-1|many|TRBJ2-2
TGTGCCAGCAGCCAATTAGAGAGCACCGGGGAGCTGTTTTTT
CASSQLESTGELFF